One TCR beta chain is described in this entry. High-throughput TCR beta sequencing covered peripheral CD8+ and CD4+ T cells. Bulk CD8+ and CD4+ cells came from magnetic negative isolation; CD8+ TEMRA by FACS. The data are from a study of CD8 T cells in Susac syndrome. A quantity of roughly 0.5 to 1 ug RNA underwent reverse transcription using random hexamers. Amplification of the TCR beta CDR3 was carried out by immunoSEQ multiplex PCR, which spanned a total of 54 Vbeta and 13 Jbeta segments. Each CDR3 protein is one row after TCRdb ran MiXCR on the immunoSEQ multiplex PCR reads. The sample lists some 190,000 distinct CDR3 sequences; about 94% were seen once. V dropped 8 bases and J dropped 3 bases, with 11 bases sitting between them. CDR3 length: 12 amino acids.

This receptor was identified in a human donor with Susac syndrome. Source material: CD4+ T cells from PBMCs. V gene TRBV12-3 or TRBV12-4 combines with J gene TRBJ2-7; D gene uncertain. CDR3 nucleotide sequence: TGTGCCAGCTTACGGTGGGGCTACGAGCAGTACTTC. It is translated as CASLRWGYEQYF.